This T cell receptor beta chain emerged from a study of human T cells and chemical hapten exposure. This clonotype was observed many times. TCRdb re-analysed the 5' RACE reads in MiXCR, keeping a single row per CDR3 protein. The table has around 140,000 distinct CDR3 sequences, roughly 4% seen once. Between the trimmed V and J ends, which lost 5 bases and 2 bases, there was a span of 13 bases. CDR3 length equals 15 residues. Germline CDR1 and CDR2: SGHTA and FQGNSA. Unseparated into fractions, whole blood served as the source from which total RNA was extracted. The origin of this receptor is a female donor in good health. The rearrangement uses TRBV7-2 and TRBJ1-5, with D possibly being TRBD1 (5 bases). The DNA for the CDR3 is TGTGCCAGCAGCCCCCGGTTGGGGGGCAATCAGCCCCAGCATTTT. Residues: CASSPRLGGNQPQHF. Combining the CDR3 with reference TRBV7-2 and TRBJ1-5 gives the whole variable domain GAGVSQSPSNKVTEKGKDVELRCDPISGHTALYWYRQSLGQGLEFLIYFQGNSAPDKSGLPSDRFSAERTGGSVSTLTIQRTQQEDSAVYLCASSPRLGGNQPQHFGDGTRLSIL.